This passage covers 27 T cell receptor beta chains from one sample sequenced in a study of cytomegalovirus exposure and HLA in healthy donors. The PCR used 60 Vbeta and 13 Jbeta primers. TCRdb keeps only in-frame clones here, not all; method: immunoSEQ multiplex PCR. The data hold some 140,000 clones, with 79% observed a single time. Sample: PBMCs. All receptors come from a male donor in good health and CMV-seronegative.

V is TRBV5-1 and J is TRBJ2-5, with 10 bases lining up with TRBD1. This CDR3 has 15 residues. V lost 4 bases and J lost 5; bases outside the gene matches: 8. Germline V gene sequence: CDR1 SGHRS, CDR2 YFSETQ. The CDR3 protein is CASSTQGQGRETQYF. Here the CDR3 DNA reads TGCGCCAGCAGCACCCAGGGACAGGGGCGGGAGACCCAGTACTTC.

The V call is TRBV18, the J call TRBJ2-1, with no clear D. The CDR3 loop spans 16 amino acids. Per germline, CDR1 KGHSH and CDR2 LQKENI. V lost 1 base and J lost 3, with 13 bases in between. CDR3 residues: CASSPLAGSDYNEQFF. The CDR3 DNA sequence: TGTGCCAGCTCACCACTGGCCGGGTCGGACTACAATGAGCAGTTCTTC.

This clone has just a few counts. The J gene is TRBJ1-1, the V gene TRBV4-1; D remains ambiguous. The CDR3 loop spans 13 amino acids. Germline assignment: CDR1 MGHRA and CDR2 YSYEKL. V gave up 0 bases and J gave up 8 bases, with 10 bases separating them. CDR3 in amino acids: CASSQEGDEEAFF. The CDR3 coding sequence is TGCGCCAGCAGCCAAGAAGGAGATGAGGAAGCTTTCTTT.

This clone appeared many times. CDR3 protein: CASSQDPDRYTEEQFF. The CDR3 nucleotides read TGCGCCAGCAGCCAAGACCCGGACAGGTATACCGAAGAGCAGTTCTTC. The chain links TRBV4-3 to TRBJ2-1; 7 bases fit TRBD1. Germline values: CDR1 LGHNA, CDR2 YSLEER. J lost 10 bases, V lost 0 bases, and 12 bases had no gene match. CDR3 length equals 16 residues.

Of note for this clone: Different DNA sequences within this sample yield the same CDR3. As DNA, the CDR3 is TGTGCCAGCAGCTTGGGGGGGCTAGCGGGGGTCAATGAGCAGTTCTTC. It specifies CASSLGGLAGVNEQFF. This rearrangement joins TRBV5-6 to TRBJ2-1, with 10 nucleotides matching TRBD2. V dropped 0 bases and J dropped 6; count of bases not matched to a gene: 6. This CDR3 has 16 residues. Germline lookup yields CDR1 SGHDT and CDR2 YYEEEE.

In its sample, this clone was seen a few times. The chain is built from TRBV19 and TRBJ1-4; 8 bases agree with TRBD1. Germline CDR1 is LNHDA and CDR2 is SQIVND (reference sequence). The CDR3 runs 15 residues. V gave up 0 bases and J gave up 10 bases; unmatched junction bases: 7. The CDR3 DNA follows: TGTGCCAGTAGTATAGATCGTCAGGGGGCGGGAAAACTGTTTTTT. Its translation is CASSIDRQGAGKLFF.

V is TRBV4-3 and J is TRBJ2-7; 8 nucleotides match TRBD1. Germline V gives CDR1 LGHNA, CDR2 YSLEER. CDR3 length: 14 amino acids. V shed 2 bases and J 2 bases; nucleotides not matched to a gene: 2. The CDR3 DNA sequence: TGCGCCAGCAGCCAATGGACAGGGACCTACGAGCAGTACTTC. Amino acid sequence: CASSQWTGTYEQYF.

This clone was seen a single time. J is TRBJ1-1 and V is TRBV27; the D is unclear. Between the trimmed V and J ends, which lost 4 bases and 1 base, there was a span of 10 bases. The germline CDR1 and CDR2 sequences are MNHEY and SMNVEV (reference sequence). The CDR3 is 14 residues long. CDR3 sequence reads: CASSSQSRNTEAFF. CDR3 coding DNA: TGTGCCAGCAGTTCGCAGTCAAGGAACACTGAAGCTTTCTTT.

Turning to this clone: Distinct nucleotide sequences in the sample also encode this CDR3. This sequence joins TRBV30 and TRBJ2-2; no firm D call. With 2 bases removed from V and 4 bases from J, the gap between germline ends came to 5 bases. The CDR3 runs to 12 residues. Germline CDR1 reads GTSNPN; CDR2 reads SVGIG (reference sequence). CDR3 region: CAWSLPTGELFF. DNA of the CDR3: TGTGCCTGGAGTCTCCCCACCGGGGAGCTGTTTTTT.

The CDR3 region is CASSRSQGEKLFF. In DNA, the CDR3 is TGTGCCAGTAGTCGCAGTCAGGGGGAAAAACTGTTTTTT. The V call is TRBV19, the J call TRBJ1-4; a weak D match, TRBD1 (6 bases). The CDR3 has 13 residues. With 5 bases removed from V and 8 bases from J, the gap between germline ends came to 12 bases. Germline CDR1 LNHDA, CDR2 SQIVND (reference sequence).

The chain employs TRBV6-4 and TRBJ1-1, with 11 nucleotides matching TRBD1. The germline V gene encodes CDR1 MRHNA and CDR2 SNTAGT. J lost 8 bases, V lost 6 bases, and 5 bases had no gene match. CDR3 length: 13 amino acids. This chain's CDR3 is CASSHRDRGEAFF. The CDR3, as DNA: TGTGCCAGCAGCCACCGGGACAGGGGGGAAGCTTTCTTT.

V is TRBV30 and J is TRBJ2-1, with a weak D call TRBD1 (6 bases). CDR1 is GTSNPN and CDR2 is SVGIG in the germline V gene (reference sequence). V was shortened by 4 bases and J by 7 bases, with 11 bases between the two germline ends. The CDR3 is made up of 12 amino acids. The CDR3 DNA reads as TGTGCCTGGAACAGGGCGCCTAATGAGCAGTTCTTC. As protein: CAWNRAPNEQFF.

In nucleotides, the CDR3 is TGTGCCAGCACCCTGGGGAGTTCACCCCTCCACTTT. It codes for CASTLGSSPLHF. The J gene is TRBJ1-6, the V gene TRBV2; no definite D call. The V gene's germline CDR1 is SNHLY and CDR2 FYNNEI. Trimming cost V 7 bases and J 9 bases, with 10 bases left between them. The CDR3 sequence is 12 residues long.

This chain connects TRBV2 to TRBJ2-7, with TRBD1 matching 8 bases. The CDR3 is 14 amino acids. CDR1 and CDR2 (germline): SNHLY, FYNNEI. The V and J ends lost 4 bases and 6 bases, in that order; junction bases with no gene match: 8. The CDR3 DNA reads as TGTGCCAGCAGTGGAGGGACAGGTTACGTCGAGCAGTACTTC. Encoded protein: CASSGGTGYVEQYF.

This chain connects TRBV5-4 to TRBJ2-3; perhaps TRBD1 as D (5 bases). V lost 4 bases, J lost 4 bases, and 10 bases lay in between. From germline, CDR1 is SGHNT and CDR2 YYREEE (reference sequence). The CDR3 loop spans 13 amino acids. The CDR3 DNA sequence: TGTGCCAGCAGCCCAGGGTTCCCAGATACGCAGTATTTT. It is translated as CASSPGFPDTQYF.

The chain has TRBV18 and TRBJ1-2; 7 nucleotides line up with TRBD1. CDR1 is KGHSH, CDR2 LQKENI, per germline. Trimming at V came to 3 bases and at J to 3 bases, leaving 4 bases not matched to a gene. The CDR3 is 14 residues long. CDR3 sequence reads: CASSPSTGYYGYTF. Here the CDR3 DNA reads TGTGCCAGCTCACCGTCGACAGGGTACTATGGCTACACCTTC.

This clone appeared a single time. The CDR3 is CASRSGTSGGATDTQYF. DNA of the CDR3: TGTGCCAGCCGATCCGGGACTAGCGGGGGGGCCACAGATACGCAGTATTTT. V gene TRBV7-2 combines with J gene TRBJ2-3, with 16 positions matching TRBD2. J lost 2 bases, V lost 8 bases, and 7 bases had no gene match. This CDR3 is 17 amino acids long. Germline CDR1 reads SGHTA; CDR2 reads FQGNSA. The full variable domain, completed using reference TRBV7-2 and TRBJ2-3, is GAGVSQSPSNKVTEKGKDVELRCDPISGHTALYWYRQSLGQGLEFLIYFQGNSAPDKSGLPSDRFSAERTGGSVSTLTIQRTQQEDSAVYLCASRSGTSGGATDTQYFGPGTRLTVL.

Concerning this clone: One junction end does not reproduce the germline sequence, and a read error may be involved. The rearrangement joins TRBV30 to TRBJ1-2; tentatively, D is TRBD1 (5 bases). Germline CDR1 and CDR2: GTSNPN and SVGIG (reference sequence). The CDR3 totals 14 residues. CDR3 coding DNA: TGTGCCTGGAGTCGGGACTCCGGAACCTATGGCCACACCTTC. It translates to CAWSRDSGTYGHTF. The variable domain in full, with the rest retrieved from reference TRBV30 and TRBJ1-2, is SQTIHQWPATLVQPVGSPLSLECTVEGTSNPNLYWYRQAAGRGLQLLFYSVGIGQISSEVPQNLSASRPQDRQFILSSKKLLLSDSGFYLCAWSRDSGTYGHTFGSGTRLTVV.

The chain employs TRBV4-3 and TRBJ1-2; 10 bases fit TRBD1. The V gene's germline CDR1 is LGHNA and CDR2 YSLEER. V lost 2 bases and J lost 3; bases outside the gene matches: 6. This CDR3 has 16 amino acids. This chain's CDR3 is CASSQTSGQGYYGYTF. CDR3 sequence (DNA): TGCGCCAGCAGCCAAACCTCGGGACAGGGGTACTATGGCTACACCTTC.

V gene TRBV6-5 combines with J gene TRBJ2-1, with D perhaps TRBD2 (6 bases). The CDR3 sequence is 16 residues long. Germline V gives CDR1 MNHEY, CDR2 SVGAGI. V was trimmed by 0 bases and J by 5 bases, leaving 14 bases between them. CDR3 in DNA: TGTGCCAGCAGTTACTCGGGGGGAAGAACCAACAATGAGCAGTTCTTC. It encodes CASSYSGGRTNNEQFF.

This clone came up once. CDR3 in amino acids: CASSPQRVGQSNEKLFF. The CDR3 DNA follows: TGCGCCAGCAGCCCTCAGCGTGTGGGACAGTCTAATGAAAAACTGTTTTTT. The chain carries TRBV5-1 and TRBJ1-4; 7 nucleotides agree with TRBD1. CDR3 length: 17 residues. J lost 3 bases, V lost 4 bases, and 12 bases had no gene match. The germline V gene encodes CDR1 SGHRS and CDR2 YFSETQ.

Turning to this clone: The same CDR3 also results from other DNA sequences found in this sample. For the CDR3, the DNA is TGTGCCAGCAGCTCGCCCAGTGGTGGTGGCTATGGCTACACCTTC. Its protein is CASSSPSGGGYGYTF. This chain links TRBV5-6 with TRBJ1-2, with unresolved D. This CDR3 contains 15 residues. Deletions cut 3 bases from V and 4 bases from J, with 16 bases between. Germline-derived CDR1 and CDR2 are SGHDT and YYEEEE. The whole variable domain, filled in from reference TRBV5-6 and TRBJ1-2, reads DAGVTQSPTHLIKTRGQQVTLRCSPKSGHDTVSWYQQALGQGPQFIFQYYEEEERQRGNFPDRFSGHQFPNYSSELNVNALLLGDSALYLCASSSPSGGGYGYTFGSGTRLTVV.

Note on this clone: A read error may produce the germline difference seen at one junction end. The chain employs TRBV11-2 and TRBJ2-1, with 9 bases lining up with TRBD1. The CDR3 length is 15 residues. CDR1 SGHAT and CDR2 FQNNGV come from the germline V gene. CDR3 nucleotides: TGTGCCAGCAGCCAGGACAGGGGCTCCCACAATGAGCAGTTCTTC. This gives the protein CASSQDRGSHNEQFF.

The chain links TRBV5-1 to TRBJ1-2; TRBD1 might be the D (6 bases). The CDR3 consists of 14 residues. V shed 3 bases and J shed 4 bases, with 13 bases lying between them. In germline, CDR1 is SGHRS, CDR2 YFSETQ. The CDR3 protein is CASSSTGTSYGYTF. CDR3 DNA: TGCGCCAGCAGCTCCACCGGGACAAGCTATGGCTACACCTTC.

The chain recombines TRBV4-2 with TRBJ1-5, with TRBD1 matching 8 bases. Germline CDR1 is LGHNA and CDR2 is YNFKEQ. This CDR3 has 18 residues. V was pared by 0 bases and J by 0 bases, with 7 bases of the junction left unmatched. CDR3 sequence: CASSQEGAGGGSNQPQHF. CDR3 DNA: TGTGCCAGCAGCCAAGAGGGGGCAGGGGGCGGTAGCAATCAGCCCCAGCATTTT.

This clone was recorded a few times. The CDR3: CASSLDDGVNQPQHF. The DNA of the CDR3 is TGTGCCAGCAGCTTGGATGACGGGGTCAATCAGCCCCAGCATTTT. The chain is built from TRBV7-9 and TRBJ1-5; D ambiguous. Germline V gives CDR1 SEHNR, CDR2 FQNEAQ (reference sequence). V was shortened by 3 bases and J by 3 bases, with 12 bases between the two germline ends. The CDR3 runs to 15 residues.

This clone was seen more than once but under ten times. The V gene is TRBV6-6, the J gene TRBJ2-7; D not certain. V lost 6 bases to trimming and J lost 0 bases, with 6 bases between them. The CDR3 is made up of 12 amino acids. The germline gives CDR1 MNHNY, CDR2 SVGAGI (reference sequence). CDR3 loop: CASRQYSYEQYF. Here the CDR3 DNA reads TGTGCCAGCAGACAATACTCCTACGAGCAGTACTTC.